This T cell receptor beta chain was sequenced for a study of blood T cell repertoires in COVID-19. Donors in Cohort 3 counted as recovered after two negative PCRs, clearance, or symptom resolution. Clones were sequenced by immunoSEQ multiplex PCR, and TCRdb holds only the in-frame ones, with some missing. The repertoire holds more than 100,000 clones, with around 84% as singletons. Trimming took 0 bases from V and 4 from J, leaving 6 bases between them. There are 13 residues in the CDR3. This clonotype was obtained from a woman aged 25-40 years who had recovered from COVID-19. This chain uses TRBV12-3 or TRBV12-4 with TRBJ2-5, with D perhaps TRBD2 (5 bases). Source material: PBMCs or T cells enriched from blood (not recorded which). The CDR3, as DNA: TGTGCCAGCAGTTTAGCTGGGAGAGAGACCCAGTACTTC. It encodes CASSLAGRETQYF.